This T cell receptor beta chain was captured in a study of T cells in Graves' hyperthyroidism and ophthalmopathy. Broader study findings: A model of 13 V-J pairs discriminated ophthalmopathy from stable hyperthyroidism. Most expanded thyroid clonotypes above 0.001 also appeared in blood.

Patients aged 18 to 65 had newly diagnosed hyperthyroidism that had lasted under 2 months. For the diagnoses, clinical symptoms, serum thyroxine and TRAb, thyroid ultrasound and orbital computed tomography were used. This clonotype was detected ten times or more. Its antigen is unknown. RNA transcripts were the template for amplifying TCR beta CDR3 regions. HTBI primers were used for first-round RT-PCR of the TCR CDR3. One entry per CDR3 protein results from TCRdb running MiXCR on the multiplex PCR reads. The repertoire holds approximately 400,000 distinct CDR3 sequences, with around 14% as singletons. This CDR3 spans 15 amino acids. V was cut by 11 bases and J by 0 bases, with 19 bases left in between. Germline CDR1 reads SGHAT; CDR2 reads FQNNGV.

V is TRBV11-2 and J is TRBJ1-1; possibly TRBD1 for D (6 bases). The receptor was derived from a woman under 30 with Graves' hyperthyroidism that later progressed to Graves' ophthalmopathy. Sequenced input: blood. CDR3 sequence: CAPTEQGGMNTEAFF. The CDR3 DNA sequence: TGTGCCCCGACTGAACAGGGAGGAATGAACACTGAAGCTTTCTTT.